This paragraph covers one TCR beta chain sequence. Germline V gene sequence: CDR1 LGHNA, CDR2 YSLEER. Trimming stripped 1 base from V and 6 bases from J, with 9 bases between. This CDR3 has 13 residues. The sample originates from a study of T cells after yellow fever vaccination. Whole-study findings and limits: Repertoires obtained by FACS sorting could include abundant clonotypes that entered as contaminants from the bulk population.

In TCRdb, the 5' RACE reads were re-called with MiXCR into one record per CDR3 protein. The sample has about 96,000 distinct CDR3 sequences, under 9% seen once. The sequenced sample was CD8+ T cells not binding an NS4B(214-222) dextramer, sorted from PBMCs, obtained approximately 16 days after the first yellow fever vaccination. The J gene is TRBJ1-1, the V gene TRBV4-3; possibly TRBD1 for D (5 bases). This sequence originates from a man between 18 and 35 years old who received the YFV17D yellow fever vaccine. The CDR3 region has the DNA TGCGCCAGCAGCCAAGGTCGGGGCGCTGAAGCTTTCTTT. Translated, it gives CASSQGRGAEAFF.